This is a list of T cell receptor beta chains from one sample in a study of low-dose radiotherapy and immunotherapy resistance in tumors. TCRdb processed the reads anew with MiXCR; each CDR3 protein has one entry. Here the sample spans about 50,000 distinct CDR3 sequences, roughly 12% being singletons. Sequenced material: PBMCs, taken before treatment. Source of these receptors: a female donor with ovarian cancer. Both conserved end residues are part of each CDR3. D genes are given only for firm matches. Clone size, where shown, is once, few, many, or a class for clones that have expanded.

d_gene | j_gene | v_gene | abundance | CDR3aa | CDR3nt
TRBD1 | TRBJ1-1 | TRBV20-1 | few | CSASQTGVDTEAFF | TGCAGTGCTAGCCAGACAGGGGTGGACACTGAAGCTTTCTTT
NA | TRBJ1-2 | TRBV12-3/TRBV12-4 | many | CASSLGGYTF | TGTGCCAGCAGTTTAGGAGGCTACACCTTC
TRBD1 | TRBJ2-1 | TRBV29-1 | many | CSVADRGYNEQFF | TGCAGCGTCGCCGACAGGGGCTACAATGAGCAGTTCTTC
NA | TRBJ1-1 | TRBV5-4 | NA | CVSSLREVNTEAFF | TGTGTCAGCAGCTTGAGGGAAGTTAACACTGAAGCTTTCTTT
NA | TRBJ2-7 | TRBV14 | many | CASSLTRLSSYEQYF | TGTGCCAGCAGCCTGACAAGACTCAGCTCCTACGAGCAGTACTTC
NA | TRBJ2-1 | TRBV2 | NA | CASHEGHLYEQFF | TGTGCCAGCCACGAGGGACATTTGTATGAGCAGTTCTTC
NA | TRBJ1-5 | TRBV2 | many | CASRAPAEGGFQPQHF | TGTGCCAGCAGGGCCCCGGCGGAGGGGGGGTTCCAGCCCCAGCATTTT
NA | TRBJ1-3 | TRBV19 | few | CASSIRVSGNTIYF | TGTGCCAGTAGTATTAGGGTCTCTGGAAACACCATATATTTT
NA | TRBJ1-2 | TRBV4-1 | many | CASSHPPGGNYGYTF | TGCGCCAGCAGCCACCCTCCGGGGGGGAACTATGGCTACACCTTC
TRBD2 | TRBJ2-3 | TRBV9 | many | CASSVVGGNTDTQYF | TGTGCCAGCAGCGTAGTGGGGGGGAACACAGATACGCAGTATTTT
NA | TRBJ2-1 | TRBV3-1 | many | CASSPGEASYNEQFF | TGTGCCAGCAGCCCAGGGGAGGCCTCCTACAATGAGCAGTTCTTC
TRBD1 | TRBJ2-2 | TRBV7-2 | many | CASSLGQGPNTGELFF | TGTGCCAGCAGCTTAGGACAGGGACCGAACACCGGGGAGCTGTTTTTT
NA | TRBJ2-7 | TRBV28 | NA | CASRDISEQYF | TGTGCCAGCCGTGACATTTCCGAGCAGTACTTC
TRBD1 | TRBJ2-5 | TRBV6-5 | many | CASTFIQGQLYF | TGTGCCAGCACTTTTATACAGGGACAGCTTTACTTC
NA | TRBJ2-7 | TRBV27 | many | CASSLRWGARYEQYF | TGTGCCAGCAGTTTAAGGTGGGGCGCCCGCTACGAGCAGTACTTC
TRBD2 | TRBJ2-5 | TRBV9 | many | CASSMTSGEETQYF | TGTGCCAGCAGCATGACTAGCGGGGAAGAGACCCAGTACTTC
NA | TRBJ1-4 | TRBV4-1 | many | CASSQEDWGQEKLFF | TGCGCCAGCAGCCAAGAGGACTGGGGGCAGGAAAAACTGTTTTTT
NA | TRBJ2-1 | TRBV29-1 | few | CSVLGQPYNEQFF | TGCAGCGTGCTGGGGCAGCCCTACAATGAGCAGTTCTTC
NA | TRBJ2-5 | TRBV27 | many | CASRPLVQAMETQYF | TGTGCCAGCAGACCCCTCGTACAGGCCATGGAGACCCAGTACTTC
NA | TRBJ1-1 | TRBV7-3 | many | CASSVGQLTEAFF | TGTGCCAGCAGCGTCGGACAGCTCACTGAAGCTTTCTTT
NA | TRBJ2-2 | TRBV7-3 | many | CASSVTPRDTGELFF | TGTGCCAGCAGCGTAACTCCCCGGGATACCGGGGAGCTGTTTTTT
NA | TRBJ1-5 | TRBV13 | many | CASTRMGANQPQHF | TGTGCCAGCACCAGAATGGGGGCGAATCAGCCCCAGCATTTT
NA | TRBJ1-3 | TRBV29-1 | few | CSVSPGGGNTIYF | TGCAGCGTTTCGCCAGGTGGAGGAAACACCATATATTTT
TRBD1 | TRBJ1-6 | TRBV10-1 | many | CASSQGTGFSPLHF | TGCGCCAGCAGTCAAGGGACAGGGTTTTCACCCCTCCACTTT
TRBD2 | TRBJ2-7 | TRBV5-1 | many | CASSLVRGGPPTYEQYF | TGCGCCAGCAGCTTGGTACGGGGGGGGCCACCCACCTACGAGCAGTACTTC
TRBD1 | TRBJ2-1 | TRBV5-1 | few | CASDRGLTYNEQFF | TGCGCCAGCGACAGGGGGCTTACCTACAATGAGCAGTTCTTC
NA | TRBJ2-1 | TRBV5-1 | many | CASSRGAGQSSYNEQFF | TGCGCCAGCAGCCGAGGAGCCGGCCAGAGCTCCTACAATGAGCAGTTCTTC
TRBD2 | TRBJ2-2 | TRBV7-6 | many | CASSFGGTNTGELFF | TGTGCCAGCAGCTTCGGGGGGACGAACACCGGGGAGCTGTTTTTT
NA | TRBJ1-4 | TRBV15 | many | CATSRKYNEKLFF | TGTGCCACCAGCCGGAAGTATAATGAAAAACTGTTTTTT
NA | TRBJ1-2 | TRBV14 | many | CASSPGDYGYTF | TGTGCCAGCAGCCCAGGGGACTATGGCTACACCTTC
NA | TRBJ2-3 | TRBV10-3 | NA | CAIKRQISSTDTQYF | TGTGCCATCAAAAGACAGATCTCTAGCACAGATACGCAGTATTTT
NA | TRBJ2-5 | TRBV7-2 | many | CASSLLWGETQYF | TGTGCCAGCAGCTTATTATGGGGAGAGACCCAGTACTTC
NA | TRBJ2-4 | TRBV4-1 | many | CASSQEGGPGKLAKNIQYF | TGCGCCAGCAGCCAAGAGGGGGGCCCGGGAAAACTAGCCAAAAACATTCAGTACTTC
NA | TRBJ1-6 | TRBV20-1 | many | CSAPGLKNSPLHF | TGCAGTGCTCCGGGACTGAAGAATTCACCCCTCCACTTT
TRBD2 | TRBJ2-5 | TRBV9 | many | CASSVGTSGCLLETQYF | TGTGCCAGCAGCGTCGGGACTAGCGGGTGCCTATTAGAGACCCAGTACTTC
TRBD1 | TRBJ1-4 | TRBV2 | many | CASTRQGTNEKLFF | TGTGCCAGCACCAGACAGGGAACTAATGAAAAACTGTTTTTT